This record concerns one T cell receptor beta chain sequence. Germline CDR1 reads ENHRY; CDR2 reads SYGVKD. This CDR3 contains 16 residues. The data were taken from a study of T cells expressing NK-cell markers. Using the 5' RACE reads, TCRdb records one entry per CDR3 protein without DNA. Its listing shows about 460,000 distinct CDR3 sequences. The chain links TRBV10-3 to TRBJ2-1; TCRdb reports TRBD2, a call that lacks DNA to check it against. This receptor was taken from a woman aged 45-60 years in good health. The specimen sequenced was blood T cells: a sorted CD56 or NKG2C T cell subset, CD4+ or CD8+ T cells, or bulk PBMC T cells (not recorded which). CDR3 region: CAISARDSSLSNEQFF.